This T cell receptor beta chain was retrieved from a study of molecular identifiers for immune sequencing clone quantification. As to this clonotype: Its antigen is unidentified.

Deletions cut 2 bases from V and 0 bases from J, with 5 bases between. CDR1 is SGHAT, CDR2 FQNNGV, per germline. This CDR3 is built from 14 residues. The authors sorted naive CD8 T cells as CD8+CD4-CCR7+CD45RA+. Study-level results: Detectable among some 950,000 naive cells, according to reports, was Jurkat TCR RNA spiked in from one cell.

MiXCR, run by TCRdb on the PCR reads, gives a single entry per CDR3 protein. The sample records fewer than 350,000 distinct CDR3 sequences, roughly 24% being singletons. The sample taken for sequencing was naive CD8+ T cells from blood, with Jurkat cell RNA spiked in. Documented subset: FACS-sorted CD8+CD4-CCR7+CD45RA+ naive T cells. The chain recombines TRBV11-2 with TRBJ1-3, with unresolved D. The source of this sequence is a human donor in good health. Some libraries in this study had Jurkat cell RNA spiked in. CDR3 bases: TGTGCCAGCAGCTTACCCAACTCTGGAAACACCATATATTTT. Translation: CASSLPNSGNTIYF.